A selection of T cell receptor beta chains follows, all from one sample in a study of cytomegalovirus exposure and HLA in healthy donors. Produced via immunoSEQ multiplex PCR; TCRdb's table is partial and in-frame only. The sample lists some 110,000 clones, roughly 83% occurring once. The sample was PBMCs. Source of these receptors: a man younger than 30 in good health and CMV-seronegative. Each CDR3 is given with its conserved first and last residue. A D gene is named only where the DNA matches it firmly. Clone size, where shown, is once, few, many, or a class for clones that have expanded.

. TRBJ1-4 TRBV6-1 . CASSEAQGWGEKLFF TGTGCCAGCAGTGAAGCGCAGGGGTGGGGGGAAAAACTGTTTTTT
. TRBJ1-2 TRBV5-6 TRBD1 CASSSSPGTGDLGDYGYTF TGTGCCAGCAGCTCGTCGCCCGGGACAGGGGACCTAGGGGACTATGGCTACACCTTC
. TRBJ2-3 TRBV7-7 TRBD2 CASSPSGGVTDTQYF TGTGCTAGCAGCCCTAGCGGGGGAGTCACAGATACGCAGTATTTT
. TRBJ2-5 TRBV5-6 TRBD2 CASSLVLAGDSAAQYF TGTGCCAGCAGCTTGGTACTAGCGGGGGATTCTGCGGCCCAGTACTTC
few TRBJ2-7 TRBV7-6 TRBD2 CASRPGLAGTGEQYF TGTGCCAGCAGACCGGGACTAGCGGGAACTGGCGAGCAGTACTTC
. TRBJ2-1 TRBV19 TRBD2 CASRPGLAGGGLYEQFF TGTGCCAGTAGGCCGGGACTAGCGGGAGGGGGCTTATATGAGCAGTTCTTC
. TRBJ1-2 TRBV5-1 TRBD1 CASSSSPGTGGQGYTF TGCGCCAGCAGCTCGAGTCCCGGGACAGGGGGCCAGGGCTACACCTTC
. TRBJ2-2 TRBV5-1 . CASSLRMSGANTGELFF TGCGCCAGCAGCTTGAGGATGTCGGGGGCGAACACCGGGGAGCTGTTTTTT
few TRBJ2-7 TRBV7-6 . CASSLAQNEQYF TGTGCCAGCAGCTTAGCTCAAAACGAGCAGTACTTC
. TRBJ1-2 TRBV5-6 . CASSRDFPANYGYTF TGTGCCAGCAGTCGGGACTTCCCAGCTAACTATGGCTACACCTTC
. TRBJ2-1 TRBV30 TRBD2 CAWSPTSGRKPYNEQFF TGTGCCTGGAGCCCGACTAGCGGGAGAAAACCCTACAATGAGCAGTTCTTC
. TRBJ1-6 TRBV5-4 TRBD1 CALSRQGSNSPLHF TGTGCCCTCAGCCGACAGGGTTCTAATTCACCCCTCCACTTT
. TRBJ1-3 TRBV9 . CASSAEQGSGNTIYF TGTGCCAGCAGCGCCGAGCAGGGGTCAGGAAACACCATATATTTT
. TRBJ1-5 TRBV18 . CASSPRRYSNQPQHF TGTGCCAGCTCACCTCGCCGGTATAGCAATCAGCCCCAGCATTTT
once TRBJ2-3 TRBV4-2 TRBD2 CASSQGDLAGITDTQYF TGTGCCAGCAGCCAAGGGGATCTAGCGGGGATCACAGATACGCAGTATTTT